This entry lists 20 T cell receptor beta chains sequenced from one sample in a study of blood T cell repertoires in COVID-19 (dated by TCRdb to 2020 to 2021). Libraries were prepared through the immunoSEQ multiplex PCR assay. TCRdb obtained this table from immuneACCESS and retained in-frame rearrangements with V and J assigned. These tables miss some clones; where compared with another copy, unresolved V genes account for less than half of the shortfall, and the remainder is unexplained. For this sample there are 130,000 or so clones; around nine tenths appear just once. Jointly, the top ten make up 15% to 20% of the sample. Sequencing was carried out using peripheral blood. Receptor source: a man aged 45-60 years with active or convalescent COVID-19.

The chain's CDR3 is CASSSRTGRVTQYF. The CDR3 region has the DNA TGTGCCAGCAGTTCGCGGACAGGCCGGGTGACCCAGTACTTC. The genes are TRBV6-5 and TRBJ2-5; TRBD1 aligns across 7 bases. CDR1 is MNHEY and CDR2 is SVGAGI in the germline V gene. The V segment lost 4 bases and the J segment 7 bases; nucleotides outside the gene matches: 9. This CDR3 contains 14 residues.

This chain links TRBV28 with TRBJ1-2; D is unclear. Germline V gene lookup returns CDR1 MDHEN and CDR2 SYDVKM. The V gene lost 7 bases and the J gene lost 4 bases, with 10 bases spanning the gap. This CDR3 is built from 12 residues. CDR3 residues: CASKLAGYGYTF. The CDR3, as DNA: TGTGCCAGCAAACTGGCGGGCTATGGCTACACCTTC.

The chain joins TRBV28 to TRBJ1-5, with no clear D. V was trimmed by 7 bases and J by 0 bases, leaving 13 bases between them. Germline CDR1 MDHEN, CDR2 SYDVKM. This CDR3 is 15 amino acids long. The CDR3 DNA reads TGTGCCAGCACCCCGAGAGGTAATAGCAATCAGCCCCAGCATTTT. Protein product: CASTPRGNSNQPQHF. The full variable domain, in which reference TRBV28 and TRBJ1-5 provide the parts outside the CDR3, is DVKVTQSSRYLVKRTGEKVFLECVQDMDHENMFWYRQDPGLGLRLIYFSYDVKMKEKGDIPEGYSVSREKKERFSLILESASTNQTSMYLCASTPRGNSNQPQHFGDGTRLSIL.

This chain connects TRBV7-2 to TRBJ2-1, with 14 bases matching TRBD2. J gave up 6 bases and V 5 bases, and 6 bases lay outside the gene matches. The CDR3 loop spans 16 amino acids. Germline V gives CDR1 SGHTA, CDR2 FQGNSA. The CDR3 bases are TGTGCCAGCAGCGAACCGGGACTAGCGGGAGCCAATGAGCAGTTCTTC. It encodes CASSEPGLAGANEQFF.

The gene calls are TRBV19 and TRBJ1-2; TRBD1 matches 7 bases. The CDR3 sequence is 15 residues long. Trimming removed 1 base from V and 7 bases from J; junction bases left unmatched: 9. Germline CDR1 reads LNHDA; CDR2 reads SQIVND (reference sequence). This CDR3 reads CASSIGSRGSPGYTF. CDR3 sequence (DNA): TGTGCCAGTAGTATAGGATCCAGGGGGTCGCCTGGCTACACCTTC.

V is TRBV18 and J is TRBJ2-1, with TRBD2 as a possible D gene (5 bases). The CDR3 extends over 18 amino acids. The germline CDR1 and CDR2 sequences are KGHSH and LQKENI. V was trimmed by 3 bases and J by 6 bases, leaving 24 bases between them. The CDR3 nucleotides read TGTGCCAGCTCACCCTCAACGCCAAGCACCAGCGGATTCAATGAGCAGTTCTTC. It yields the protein CASSPSTPSTSGFNEQFF.

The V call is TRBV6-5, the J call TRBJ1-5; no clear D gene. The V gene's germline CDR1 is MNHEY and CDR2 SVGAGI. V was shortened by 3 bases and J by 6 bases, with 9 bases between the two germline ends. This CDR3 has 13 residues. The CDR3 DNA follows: TGTGCCAGCAGTTATGGCCCTAGTCAGCCCCAGCATTTT. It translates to CASSYGPSQPQHF.

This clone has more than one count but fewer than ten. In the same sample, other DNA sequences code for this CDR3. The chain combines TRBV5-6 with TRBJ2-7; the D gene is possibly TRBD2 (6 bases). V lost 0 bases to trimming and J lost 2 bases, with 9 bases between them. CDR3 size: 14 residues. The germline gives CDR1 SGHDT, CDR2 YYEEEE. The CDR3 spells CASSLGGDTYEQYF. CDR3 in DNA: TGTGCCAGCAGCTTGGGCGGGGATACCTACGAGCAGTACTTC.

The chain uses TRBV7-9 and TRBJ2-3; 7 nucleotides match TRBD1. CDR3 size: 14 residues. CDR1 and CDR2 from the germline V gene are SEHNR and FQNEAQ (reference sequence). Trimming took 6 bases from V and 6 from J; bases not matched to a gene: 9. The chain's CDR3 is CASRLRQGGDTQYF. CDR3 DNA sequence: TGTGCCAGCAGACTAAGACAGGGCGGGGATACGCAGTATTTT.

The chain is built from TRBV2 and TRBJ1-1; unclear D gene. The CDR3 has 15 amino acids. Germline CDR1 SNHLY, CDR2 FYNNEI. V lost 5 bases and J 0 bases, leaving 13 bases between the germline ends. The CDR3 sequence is CASSPISVMNTEAFF. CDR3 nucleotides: TGTGCCAGCAGTCCGATCAGCGTCATGAACACTGAAGCTTTCTTT.

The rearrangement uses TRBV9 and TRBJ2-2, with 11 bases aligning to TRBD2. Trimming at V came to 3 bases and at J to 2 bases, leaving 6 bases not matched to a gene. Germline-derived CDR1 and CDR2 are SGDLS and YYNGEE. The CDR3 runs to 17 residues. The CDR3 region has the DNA TGTGCCAGCAGCGCCGATAGCGGGGGGGTTAACACCGGGGAGCTGTTTTTT. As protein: CASSADSGGVNTGELFF. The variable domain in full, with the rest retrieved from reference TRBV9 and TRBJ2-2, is DSGVTQTPKHLITATGQRVTLRCSPRSGDLSVYWYQQSLDQGLQFLIQYYNGEERAKGNILERFSAQQFPDLHSELNLSSLELGDSALYFCASSADSGGVNTGELFFGEGSRLTVL.

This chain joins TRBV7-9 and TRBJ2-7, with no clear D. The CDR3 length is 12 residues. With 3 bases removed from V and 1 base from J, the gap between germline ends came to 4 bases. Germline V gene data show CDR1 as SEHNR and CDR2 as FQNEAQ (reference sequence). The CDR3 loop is CASSFESYEQYF. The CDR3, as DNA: TGTGCCAGCAGCTTTGAGTCCTACGAGCAGTACTTC.

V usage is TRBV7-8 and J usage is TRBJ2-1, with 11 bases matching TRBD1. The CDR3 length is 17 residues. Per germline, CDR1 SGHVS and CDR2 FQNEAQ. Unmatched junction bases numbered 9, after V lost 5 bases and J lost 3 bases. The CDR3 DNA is TGTGCCAGCAGCCAAGGACAGGGGGCTTACGTCTACAATGAGCAGTTCTTC. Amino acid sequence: CASSQGQGAYVYNEQFF.

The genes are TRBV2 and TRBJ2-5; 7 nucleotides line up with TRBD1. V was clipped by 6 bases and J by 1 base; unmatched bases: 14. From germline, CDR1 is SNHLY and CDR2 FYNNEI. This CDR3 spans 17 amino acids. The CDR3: CASRELPRSGGQETQYF. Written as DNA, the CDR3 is TGTGCCAGCAGAGAACTCCCCCGTTCAGGGGGCCAAGAGACCCAGTACTTC.

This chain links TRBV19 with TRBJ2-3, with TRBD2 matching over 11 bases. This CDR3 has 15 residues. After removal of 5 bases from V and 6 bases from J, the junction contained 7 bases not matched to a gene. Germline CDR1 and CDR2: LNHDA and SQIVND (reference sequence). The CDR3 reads CASSPSTSGTDTQYF. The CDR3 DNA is TGTGCCAGTAGTCCCTCGACTAGCGGGACGGATACGCAGTATTTT.

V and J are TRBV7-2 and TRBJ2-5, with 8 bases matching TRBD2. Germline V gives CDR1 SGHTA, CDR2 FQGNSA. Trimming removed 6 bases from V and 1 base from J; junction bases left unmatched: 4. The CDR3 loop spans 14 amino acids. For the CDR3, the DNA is TGTGCCAGCAGGCAACTAGCGGCCCAAGAGACCCAGTACTTC. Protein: CASRQLAAQETQYF.

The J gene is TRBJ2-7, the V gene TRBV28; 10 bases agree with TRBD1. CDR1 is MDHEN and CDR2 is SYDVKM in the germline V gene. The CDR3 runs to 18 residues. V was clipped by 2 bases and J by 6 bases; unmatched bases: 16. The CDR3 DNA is TGTGCCAGCAGTTTACCCGAGGGGTTCGGGACAGGGGTTAGCGAGCAGTACTTC. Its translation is CASSLPEGFGTGVSEQYF. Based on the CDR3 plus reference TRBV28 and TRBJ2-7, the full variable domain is DVKVTQSSRYLVKRTGEKVFLECVQDMDHENMFWYRQDPGLGLRLIYFSYDVKMKEKGDIPEGYSVSREKKERFSLILESASTNQTSMYLCASSLPEGFGTGVSEQYFGPGTRLTVT.

CDR3 protein: CATSDPRQGMGTEAFF. The CDR3 DNA reads TGTGCCACCAGTGACCCGCGCCAGGGGATGGGCACTGAAGCTTTCTTT. The chain joins TRBV24-1 to TRBJ1-1, with a possible D match to TRBD1 (6 bases). CDR3 length: 16 amino acids. V lost 4 bases to trimming and J lost 4 bases, with 18 bases between them. Germline values: CDR1 KGHDR, CDR2 SFDVKD.

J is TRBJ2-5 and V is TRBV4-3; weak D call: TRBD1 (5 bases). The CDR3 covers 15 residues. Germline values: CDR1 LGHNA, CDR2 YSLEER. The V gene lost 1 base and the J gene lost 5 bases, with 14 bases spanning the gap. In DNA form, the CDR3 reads TGCGCCAGCAGCCAAGCCCACAGGTACTACGAGACCCAGTACTTC. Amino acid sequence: CASSQAHRYYETQYF.

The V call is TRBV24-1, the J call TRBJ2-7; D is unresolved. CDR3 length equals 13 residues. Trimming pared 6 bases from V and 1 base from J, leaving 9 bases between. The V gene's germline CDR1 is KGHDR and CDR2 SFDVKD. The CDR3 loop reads CATSIRGSYEQYF. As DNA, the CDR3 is TGTGCCACCAGTATCAGAGGTTCCTACGAGCAGTACTTC.